The present TCR beta chain was sequenced within a study of T-cell reconstitution after alpha-beta-depleted transplantation in children. The germline V gene has CDR1 MNHEY and CDR2 SVGAGI. This CDR3 has 15 residues. The trim removed 4 bases at V and 1 base at J, leaving 6 bases unmatched. Unique molecular identifiers tagged the TCRbeta library. TCRdb called the PCR reads again in MiXCR, with one record for every CDR3 protein. The sample consists of about 460,000 distinct CDR3 sequences, approximately 13% of them appearing once. This clonotype was seen only a few times. This receptor was taken from a human donor who donated a stem cell graft to a child with combined immunodeficiency. The V and J genes are TRBV6-5 and TRBJ2-5; 7 bases map to TRBD1. Source: PBMCs from the stem cell graft donor, taken from the stem cell graft. CDR3 in amino acids: CASSLHRGLQETQYF. CDR3 nucleotide sequence: TGTGCCAGCAGTTTACACAGGGGTCTCCAAGAGACCCAGTACTTC.